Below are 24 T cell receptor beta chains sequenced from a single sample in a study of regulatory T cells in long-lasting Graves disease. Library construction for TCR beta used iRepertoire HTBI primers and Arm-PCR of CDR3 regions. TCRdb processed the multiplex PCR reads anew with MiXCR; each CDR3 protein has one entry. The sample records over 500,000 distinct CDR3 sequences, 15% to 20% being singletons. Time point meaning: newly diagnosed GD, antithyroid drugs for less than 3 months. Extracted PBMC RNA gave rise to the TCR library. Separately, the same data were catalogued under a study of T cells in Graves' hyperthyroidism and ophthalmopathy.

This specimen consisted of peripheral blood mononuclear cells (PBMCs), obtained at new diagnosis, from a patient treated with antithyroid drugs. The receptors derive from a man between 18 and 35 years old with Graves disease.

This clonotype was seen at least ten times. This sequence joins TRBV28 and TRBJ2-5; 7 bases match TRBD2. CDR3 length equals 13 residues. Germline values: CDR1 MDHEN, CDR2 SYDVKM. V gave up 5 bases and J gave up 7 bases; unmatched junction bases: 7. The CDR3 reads CASSIGWGGTQYF. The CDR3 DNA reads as TGTGCCAGCAGTATAGGGTGGGGGGGGACCCAGTACTTC.

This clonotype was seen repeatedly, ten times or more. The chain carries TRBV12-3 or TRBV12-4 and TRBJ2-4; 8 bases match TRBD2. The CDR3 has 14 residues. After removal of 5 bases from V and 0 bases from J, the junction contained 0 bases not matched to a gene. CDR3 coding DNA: TGTGCCAGCAGTGCGGGAGGAGCCAAAAACATTCAGTACTTC. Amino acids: CASSAGGAKNIQYF.

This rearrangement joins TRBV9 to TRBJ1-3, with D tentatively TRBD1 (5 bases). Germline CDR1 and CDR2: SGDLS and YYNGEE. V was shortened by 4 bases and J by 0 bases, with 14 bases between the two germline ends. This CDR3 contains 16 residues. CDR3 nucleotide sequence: TGTGCCAGCAGCCCGCGGGACGGCAGCTCTGGAAACACCATATATTTT. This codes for CASSPRDGSSGNTIYF.

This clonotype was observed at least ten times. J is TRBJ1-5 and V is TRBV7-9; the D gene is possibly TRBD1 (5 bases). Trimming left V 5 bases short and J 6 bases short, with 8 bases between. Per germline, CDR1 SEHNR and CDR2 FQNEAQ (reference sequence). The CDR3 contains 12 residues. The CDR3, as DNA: TGTGCCAGCAGCCAGGGTACTCAGCCCCAGCATTTT. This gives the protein CASSQGTQPQHF.

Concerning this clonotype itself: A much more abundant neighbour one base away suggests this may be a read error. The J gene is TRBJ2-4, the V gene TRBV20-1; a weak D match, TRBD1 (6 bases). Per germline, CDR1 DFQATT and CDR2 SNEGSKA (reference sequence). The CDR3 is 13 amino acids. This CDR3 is CSTRQGPKNIQYF. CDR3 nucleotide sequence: TGCAGTACTAGGCAGGGGCCCAAAAACATTCAGTACTTC.

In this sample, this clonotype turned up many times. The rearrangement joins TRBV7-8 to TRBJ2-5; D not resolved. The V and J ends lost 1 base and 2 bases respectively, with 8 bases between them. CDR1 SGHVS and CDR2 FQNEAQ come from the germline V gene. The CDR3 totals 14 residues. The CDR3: CASSLEAHQETQYF. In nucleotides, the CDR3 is TGTGCCAGCAGCTTAGAGGCCCATCAAGAGACCCAGTACTTC.

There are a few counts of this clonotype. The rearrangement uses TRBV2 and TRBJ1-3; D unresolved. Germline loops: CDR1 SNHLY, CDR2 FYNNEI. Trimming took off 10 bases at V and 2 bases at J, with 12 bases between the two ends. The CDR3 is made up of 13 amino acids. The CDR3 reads CAKPDETGNTIYF. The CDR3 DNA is TGTGCCAAGCCCGATGAAACTGGAAACACCATATATTTT. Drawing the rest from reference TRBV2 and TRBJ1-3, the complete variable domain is EPEVTQTPSHQVTQMGQEVILRCVPISNHLYFYWYRQILGQKVEFLVSFYNNEISEKSEIFDDQFSVERPDGSNFTLKIRSTKLEDSAMYFCAKPDETGNTIYFGEGSWLTVV.

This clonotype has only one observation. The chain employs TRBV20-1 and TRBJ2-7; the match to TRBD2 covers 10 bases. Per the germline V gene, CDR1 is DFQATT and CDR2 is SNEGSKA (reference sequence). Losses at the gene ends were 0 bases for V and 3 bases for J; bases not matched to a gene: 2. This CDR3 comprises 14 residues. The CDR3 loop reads CSARDLAGDYEQYF. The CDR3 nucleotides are TGCAGTGCTAGAGATCTAGCGGGAGACTACGAGCAGTACTTC.

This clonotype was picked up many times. The CDR3 nucleotides are TGTGCCAGCAGTGAAGACCCTTCTGGAGGGTGGGAGCAGTACTTC. As protein: CASSEDPSGGWEQYF. This chain links TRBV2 with TRBJ2-7, with D perhaps matching TRBD2 (6 bases). Germline CDR1 reads SNHLY; CDR2 reads FYNNEI. Deletions cut 1 base from V and 7 bases from J, with 17 bases between. The CDR3 is made up of 15 amino acids.

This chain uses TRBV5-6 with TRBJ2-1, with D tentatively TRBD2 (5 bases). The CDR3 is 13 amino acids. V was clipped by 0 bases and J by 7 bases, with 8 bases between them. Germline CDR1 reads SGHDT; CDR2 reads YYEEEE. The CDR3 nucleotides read TGTGCCAGCAGCTTGGACCTAGCAAATGAGCAGTTCTTC. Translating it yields CASSLDLANEQFF.

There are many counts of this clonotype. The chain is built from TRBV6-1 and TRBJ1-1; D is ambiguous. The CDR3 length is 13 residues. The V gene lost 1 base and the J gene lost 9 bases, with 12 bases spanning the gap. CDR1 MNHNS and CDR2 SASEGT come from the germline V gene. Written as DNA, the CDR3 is TGTGCCAGCAGTGAAGGACTAGGGATACAAGCTTTCTTT. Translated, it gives CASSEGLGIQAFF.

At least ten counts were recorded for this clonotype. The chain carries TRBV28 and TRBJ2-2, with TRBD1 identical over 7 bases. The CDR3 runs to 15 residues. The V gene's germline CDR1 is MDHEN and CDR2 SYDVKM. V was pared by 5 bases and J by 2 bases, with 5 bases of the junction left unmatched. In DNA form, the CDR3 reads TGTGCCAGCAGTAGGGACAGTTCAAACACCGGGGAGCTGTTTTTT. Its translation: CASSRDSSNTGELFF.

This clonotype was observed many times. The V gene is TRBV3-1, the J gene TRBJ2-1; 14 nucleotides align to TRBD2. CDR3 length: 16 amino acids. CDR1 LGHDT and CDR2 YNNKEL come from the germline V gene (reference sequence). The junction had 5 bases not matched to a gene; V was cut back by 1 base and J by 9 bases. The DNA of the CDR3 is TGTGCCAGCAGCCAAGCGACTAGCGGGAGGGCCTCTGAGCAGTTCTTC. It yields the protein CASSQATSGRASEQFF.

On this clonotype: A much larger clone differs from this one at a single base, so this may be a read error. DNA of the CDR3: TGTGCCAGCAGTTTAAGGGGGGACACCACAGATACGCAGTATTTT. Its translation: CASSLRGDTTDTQYF. The chain links TRBV28 to TRBJ2-3; D is tentatively TRBD1 or TRBD2 (6 bases each). The V end was cut by 2 bases, the J end by 2 bases, with 11 bases between. The germline gives CDR1 MDHEN, CDR2 SYDVKM. There are 15 residues in the CDR3.

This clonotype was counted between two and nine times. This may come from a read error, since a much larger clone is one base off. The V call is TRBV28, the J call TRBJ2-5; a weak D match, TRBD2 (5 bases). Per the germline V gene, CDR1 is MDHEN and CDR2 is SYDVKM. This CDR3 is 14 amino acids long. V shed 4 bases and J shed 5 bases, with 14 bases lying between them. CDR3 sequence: CASSSVDYTETQYF. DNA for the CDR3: TGTGCCAGCAGTTCGGTCGACTATACCGAGACCCAGTACTTC. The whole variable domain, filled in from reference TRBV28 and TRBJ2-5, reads DVKVTQSSRYLVKRTGEKVFLECVQDMDHENMFWYRQDPGLGLRLIYFSYDVKMKEKGDIPEGYSVSREKKERFSLILESASTNQTSMYLCASSSVDYTETQYFGPGTRLLVL.

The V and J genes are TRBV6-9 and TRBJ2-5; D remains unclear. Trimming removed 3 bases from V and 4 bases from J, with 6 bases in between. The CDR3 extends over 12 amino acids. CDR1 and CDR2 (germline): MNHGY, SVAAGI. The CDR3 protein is CASSYIGETQYF. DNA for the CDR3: TGTGCCAGCAGTTACATAGGAGAGACCCAGTACTTC.

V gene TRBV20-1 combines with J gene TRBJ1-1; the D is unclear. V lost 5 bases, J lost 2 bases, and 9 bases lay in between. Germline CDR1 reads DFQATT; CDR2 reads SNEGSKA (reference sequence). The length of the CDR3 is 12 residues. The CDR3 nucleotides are TGCAGTGCTCTCCCCAGAAACACTGAAGCTTTCTTT. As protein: CSALPRNTEAFF.

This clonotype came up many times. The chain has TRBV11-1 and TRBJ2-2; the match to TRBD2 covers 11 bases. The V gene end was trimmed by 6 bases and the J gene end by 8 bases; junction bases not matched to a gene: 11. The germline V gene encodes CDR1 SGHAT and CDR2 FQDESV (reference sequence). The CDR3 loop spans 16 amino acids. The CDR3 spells CASSPVTSGRNGELFF. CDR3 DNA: TGTGCCAGCAGTCCCGTAACTAGCGGGAGAAATGGGGAGCTGTTTTTT. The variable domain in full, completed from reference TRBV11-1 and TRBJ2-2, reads EAEVAQSPRYKITEKSQAVAFWCDPISGHATLYWYRQILGQGPELLVQFQDESVVDDSQLPKDRFSAERLKGVDSTLKIQPAELGDSAMYLCASSPVTSGRNGELFFGEGSRLTVL.

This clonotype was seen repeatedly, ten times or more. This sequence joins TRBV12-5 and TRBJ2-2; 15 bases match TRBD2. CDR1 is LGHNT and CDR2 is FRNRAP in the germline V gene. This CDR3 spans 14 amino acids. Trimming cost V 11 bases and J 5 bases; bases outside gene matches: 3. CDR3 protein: CASGLAGGTGELFF. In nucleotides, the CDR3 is TGTGCTTCGGGACTAGCGGGAGGAACCGGGGAGCTGTTTTTT.

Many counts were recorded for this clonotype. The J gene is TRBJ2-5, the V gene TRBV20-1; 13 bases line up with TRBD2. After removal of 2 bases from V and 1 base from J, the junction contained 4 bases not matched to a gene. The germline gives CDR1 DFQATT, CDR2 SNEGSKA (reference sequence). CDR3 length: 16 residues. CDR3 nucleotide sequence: TGCAGTGCTAGATGGACTAGCGGGAGCCCCCAAGAGACCCAGTACTTC. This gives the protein CSARWTSGSPQETQYF.

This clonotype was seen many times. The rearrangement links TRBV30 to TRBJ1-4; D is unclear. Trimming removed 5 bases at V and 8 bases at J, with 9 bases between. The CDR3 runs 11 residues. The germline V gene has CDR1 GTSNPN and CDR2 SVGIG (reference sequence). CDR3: CAWGPREKLFF. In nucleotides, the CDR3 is TGTGCCTGGGGGCCCAGGGAAAAACTGTTTTTT.

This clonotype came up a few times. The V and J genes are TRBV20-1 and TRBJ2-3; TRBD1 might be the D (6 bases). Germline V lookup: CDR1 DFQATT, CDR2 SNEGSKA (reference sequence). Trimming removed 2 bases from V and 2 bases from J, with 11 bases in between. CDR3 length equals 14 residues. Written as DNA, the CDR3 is TGCAGTGCTAGACGGGACATCTACACAGATACGCAGTATTTT. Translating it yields CSARRDIYTDTQYF.

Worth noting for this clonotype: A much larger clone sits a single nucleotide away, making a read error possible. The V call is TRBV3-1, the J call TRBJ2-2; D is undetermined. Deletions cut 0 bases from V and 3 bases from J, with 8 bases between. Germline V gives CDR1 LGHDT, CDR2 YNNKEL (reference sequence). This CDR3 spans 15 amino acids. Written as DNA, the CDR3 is TGTGCCAGCAGCCAAGATCTCCCCCACACCGGGGAGCTGTTTTTT. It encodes CASSQDLPHTGELFF. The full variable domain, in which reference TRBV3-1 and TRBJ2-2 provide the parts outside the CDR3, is DTAVSQTPKYLVTQMGNDKSIKCEQNLGHDTMYWYKQDSKKFLKIMFSYNNKELIINETVPNRFSPKSPDKAHLNLHINSLELGDSAVYFCASSQDLPHTGELFFGEGSRLTVL.

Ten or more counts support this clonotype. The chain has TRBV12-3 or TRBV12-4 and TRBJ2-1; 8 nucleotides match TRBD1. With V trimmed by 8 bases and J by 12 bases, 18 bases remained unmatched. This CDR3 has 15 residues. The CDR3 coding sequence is TGTGCCAGCCAGCTCCGGGACAGGTCCCGCCCCCGGCAGTTCTTC. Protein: CASQLRDRSRPRQFF.